This TCR beta chain was sequenced in a study of blood T cell repertoires in COVID-19. Study as a whole: Samples representing acute and convalescent COVID-19 were sourced from the United States, Italy and Spain. In each case, the material was cDNA or gDNA derived from T cells, B-cell-depleted T cells, or PBMCs.

Under the authors' procedure: Estimation of nucleated cell counts relied on the amplification of reference gene primers. Assay: immunoSEQ multiplex PCR; the TCRdb copy retains only in-frame clones and omits some. The V and J calls and clone size were taken over from that table, and D and trimming were inferred from the DNA. The sample lists 50,000 to 65,000 clones, 75% to 85% occurring once. This CDR3 has 14 amino acids. V gave up 3 bases and J gave up 1 base, with 8 bases separating them. Per the germline V gene, CDR1 is SGDLS and CDR2 is YYNGEE. Sequencing was performed on peripheral blood. This receptor was identified in a woman aged 55-70 years with acute or convalescent COVID-19. The chain recombines TRBV9 with TRBJ1-5; D is possibly TRBD1 (5 bases). CDR3 protein: CASSDRLSNQPQHF. The DNA for the CDR3 is TGTGCCAGCAGCGACAGGTTGAGCAATCAGCCCCAGCATTTT. The whole variable domain, remainder taken from reference TRBV9 and TRBJ1-5, is DSGVTQTPKHLITATGQRVTLRCSPRSGDLSVYWYQQSLDQGLQFLIQYYNGEERAKGNILERFSAQQFPDLHSELNLSSLELGDSALYFCASSDRLSNQPQHFGDGTRLSIL.